This TCR beta chain stems from a study of blood T cell repertoires in COVID-19 (dated by TCRdb to 2018 to 2021). Study-wide context: Collaborator samples came from the United States, Italy and Spain and covered acute and convalescent phases of COVID-19. The material from the prospective study consisted of cDNA or gDNA derived from T cells, B-cell-depleted T cells, or PBMCs. The dataset comprised deeply sampled blood TCRbeta repertoires from subjects exposed to, actively infected with, or recovered from COVID-19. A freely available public database, intended as a resource for researchers studying the immune response to SARS-CoV-2, is where the repertoires were released. The samples were drawn from the first 160 participants of the ongoing ImmuneRACE study and from some 1,300 subjects provided by 6 global collaborators. The sample metadata nearly always contained a de-identified subject ID, COVID-19 status, age in years and sex. Where HLA class I and class II types were available, the types were taken from metadata supplied by the sample provider, not from assay-based typing. The full study reports these points: Clinical and demographic metadata were provided uncurated, with the amount varying by source and participant.

The immunoSEQ Assay, a bias-controlled multiplex PCR, was used to amplify TCRbeta CDR3 regions from genomic DNA. In the original analysis: The number of nucleated cells in each sample was estimated from the amplification of reference gene primers within the assay. Sequence reads were collapsed and filtered to measure the absolute abundance of every unique TCRbeta CDR3 rearrangement. For each sample, productive Simpson clonality was calculated as the square root of Simpson's diversity index across productive rearrangements. Held by TCRdb, this immuneACCESS table contains in-frame sequences only and omits some clones. Under half of the omission traces to an unresolved V gene where checked; the cause of the rest is unknown. V, J and clone size derive from that table, while D and trimming were established from the DNA sequence. This sample has about 340,000 clones in its table, and 65% to 90% of those were observed once. Clones ranked in the top ten supply 4% to 5.5% of the sample.

In the prospective study, participants were roughly 18 to 95 years old, resided in 24 geographic areas of the United States, and were enrolled through a virtual design. Cohort assignment in the prospective study relied on participant-reported clinical history from a screening survey and a study questionnaire. In the prospective study, whole blood, serum and a nasopharyngeal or oropharyngeal swab were collected from each participant by mobile phlebotomists. Over a roughly two-month period, participants in the prospective study had the option of providing additional blood draws and questionnaires. Before DNA extraction, blood samples from the prospective study were shipped at room temperature or frozen. As concerns this clone: The specificity of this receptor is unknown. Base qualities are not provided; no much larger clone lies one nucleotide away.

Sequenced input: PBMCs or T cells enriched from blood (not recorded which). This receptor was identified in a woman aged 40 to 50 with acute COVID-19.

The CDR3 amino acid sequence is: CASSLTGQGSSPLHF. The sequenced DNA: TGCGCCAGCAGCTTGACCGGACAGGGAAGTTCACCCCTCCACTTT. The sequence links TRBV5-1 to TRBJ1-6, and 8 junction bases match TRBD1. The germline V gene specifies SGHRS as CDR1 and YFSETQ as CDR2. The CDR3 contains 15 residues, cysteine and phenylalanine counted. CDR3 DNA is the only sequence kept; it has 45 bases, read in frame from the first base. Germline trimming amounts to 1 base on V and 9 bases on J, with 6 as the count of junction bases outside the gene matches.